A selection of T cell receptor beta chains follows, all from one sample in a study of cytomegalovirus exposure and HLA in healthy donors. Measured with immunoSEQ multiplex PCR; TCRdb has only the in-frame clones, and not every one. The sample consists of 98,000 or so clones, roughly 80% of them appearing once. Sample: PBMCs. These receptors were collected from a female donor in good health and CMV-seronegative. CDR3s include the opening cysteine and the closing phenylalanine or tryptophan. The D gene is left open where the match is weak. Only part of the rows carry a size: once, few, many, or a class if the clone is expanded.

abundance: -
len: 16
j_gene: TRBJ1-5
v_gene: TRBV18
d_gene: TRBD1
CDR3aa: CASSPPLTGGNQPQHF
CDR3nt: TGTGCCAGCTCACCACCGCTGACAGGGGGCAATCAGCCCCAGCATTTT

abundance: few
len: 14
j_gene: TRBJ2-2
v_gene: TRBV2
d_gene: TRBD1
CDR3aa: CASSRDRNTGELFF
CDR3nt: TGTGCCAGCAGTAGGGACAGAAACACCGGGGAGCTGTTTTTT

abundance: few
len: 14
j_gene: TRBJ1-1
v_gene: TRBV2
d_gene: TRBD1
CDR3aa: CASSYGQGNTEAFF
CDR3nt: TGTGCCAGCAGTTATGGACAGGGGAACACTGAAGCTTTCTTT

abundance: once
len: 18
j_gene: TRBJ2-1
v_gene: TRBV29-1
d_gene: TRBD2
CDR3aa: CSVQGDRRASGRVGEQFF
CDR3nt: TGCAGCGTTCAGGGGGACCGCAGAGCTAGCGGGAGGGTGGGTGAGCAGTTCTTC

abundance: -
len: 16
j_gene: TRBJ2-3
v_gene: TRBV5-1
d_gene: TRBD2
CDR3aa: CASSLGAAGGQLEQYF
CDR3nt: TGCGCCAGCAGCTTGGGGGCAGCGGGGGGCCAACTTGAGCAGTATTTT

abundance: -
len: 17
j_gene: TRBJ1-1
v_gene: TRBV5-1
d_gene: -
CDR3aa: CASSLGSASTGKFLAFF
CDR3nt: TGCGCCAGCAGCTTAGGTTCTGCCTCGACGGGAAAATTTTTAGCTTTCTTT

abundance: -
len: 13
j_gene: TRBJ2-1
v_gene: TRBV2
d_gene: -
CDR3aa: CASSPQLGNEQFF
CDR3nt: TGTGCCAGCAGCCCTCAACTAGGCAATGAGCAGTTCTTC

abundance: -
len: 12
j_gene: TRBJ2-5
v_gene: TRBV30
d_gene: -
CDR3aa: CAWTGRTETQYF
CDR3nt: TGTGCCTGGACGGGTAGAACGGAGACCCAGTACTTC

abundance: -
len: 15
j_gene: TRBJ2-5
v_gene: TRBV6-4
d_gene: TRBD1
CDR3aa: CASSLQGRMGETQYF
CDR3nt: TGTGCCAGCAGCCTACAGGGGAGAATGGGAGAGACCCAGTACTTC

abundance: -
len: 15
j_gene: TRBJ2-5
v_gene: TRBV10-3
d_gene: TRBD2
CDR3aa: CARLAGGTYQETQYF
CDR3nt: TGTGCCCGTCTCGCGGGGGGAACGTACCAAGAGACCCAGTACTTC

abundance: -
len: 15
j_gene: TRBJ1-5
v_gene: TRBV7-9
d_gene: TRBD1
CDR3aa: CASSTGTVGNQPQHF
CDR3nt: TGTGCCAGCAGCACGGGGACAGTGGGCAATCAGCCCCAGCATTTT

abundance: -
len: 14
j_gene: TRBJ2-7
v_gene: TRBV5-6
d_gene: TRBD2
CDR3aa: CASTGLAGDGEQYF
CDR3nt: TGTGCCAGCACCGGACTAGCGGGAGACGGCGAGCAGTACTTC

abundance: once
len: 15
j_gene: TRBJ2-7
v_gene: TRBV15
d_gene: -
CDR3aa: CATSREGQWDYEQYF
CDR3nt: TGTGCCACCAGCAGAGAGGGACAATGGGACTACGAGCAGTACTTC

abundance: few
len: 16
j_gene: TRBJ2-4
v_gene: TRBV7-6
d_gene: -
CDR3aa: CASSPQGASGGNIQYF
CDR3nt: TGTGCCAGCAGCCCACAGGGGGCGAGCGGGGGAAACATTCAGTACTTC

abundance: -
len: 17
j_gene: TRBJ2-1
v_gene: TRBV27
d_gene: -
CDR3aa: CASSLRPTGSSYNEQFF
CDR3nt: TGTGCCAGCAGTTTACGCCCCACCGGGAGCTCCTACAATGAGCAGTTCTTC

abundance: -
len: 16
j_gene: TRBJ2-7
v_gene: TRBV11-2
d_gene: -
CDR3aa: CASSLDLRTDFYEQYF
CDR3nt: TGTGCCAGCAGCTTAGATCTCCGGACAGACTTCTACGAGCAGTACTTC

abundance: -
len: 14
j_gene: TRBJ1-2
v_gene: TRBV5-6
d_gene: TRBD1
CDR3aa: CASSFLDREDGYTF
CDR3nt: TGTGCCAGCAGCTTCTTGGACAGGGAAGATGGCTACACCTTC

abundance: -
len: 13
j_gene: TRBJ2-7
v_gene: TRBV5-1
d_gene: -
CDR3aa: CASSLVGGYEQYF
CDR3nt: TGCGCCAGCAGCTTGGTTGGAGGGTACGAGCAGTACTTC

abundance: -
len: 15
j_gene: TRBJ2-7
v_gene: TRBV9
d_gene: -
CDR3aa: CASSQATRGYYEQYF
CDR3nt: TGTGCCAGCAGCCAAGCAACAAGGGGTTACTACGAGCAGTACTTC

abundance: -
len: 14
j_gene: TRBJ1-5
v_gene: TRBV7-9
d_gene: TRBD1
CDR3aa: CASRGDRQTQPQHF
CDR3nt: TGTGCCAGCAGGGGGGACAGGCAGACTCAGCCCCAGCATTTT

abundance: -
len: 14
j_gene: TRBJ1-1
v_gene: TRBV18
d_gene: TRBD1
CDR3aa: CASSPGQGHTEAFF
CDR3nt: TGTGCCAGCTCACCCGGACAGGGCCACACTGAAGCTTTCTTT

abundance: -
len: 14
j_gene: TRBJ1-2
v_gene: TRBV7-9
d_gene: -
CDR3aa: CASSLRREVVGYTF
CDR3nt: TGTGCCAGCAGCTTAAGGAGGGAGGTAGTTGGCTACACCTTC

abundance: -
len: 15
j_gene: TRBJ2-1
v_gene: TRBV4-3
d_gene: -
CDR3aa: CASSQGTVGNNEQFF
CDR3nt: TGCGCCAGCAGCCAAGGGACAGTTGGTAACAATGAGCAGTTCTTC

abundance: -
len: 14
j_gene: TRBJ1-2
v_gene: TRBV5-1
d_gene: TRBD1
CDR3aa: CASSLPGTGSGYTF
CDR3nt: TGCGCCAGCAGCCTACCCGGGACAGGGTCTGGCTACACCTTC

abundance: -
len: 17
j_gene: TRBJ1-4
v_gene: TRBV5-1
d_gene: -
CDR3aa: CASSLERTDLNYGKLFF
CDR3nt: TGCGCCAGCAGCTTGGAAAGGACAGATCTCAACTATGGAAAACTGTTTTTT

abundance: -
len: 13
j_gene: TRBJ2-7
v_gene: TRBV7-2
d_gene: TRBD2
CDR3aa: CASSFAGVYEQYF
CDR3nt: TGTGCCAGCAGCTTTGCGGGGGTCTACGAGCAGTACTTC

abundance: -
len: 10
j_gene: TRBJ2-3
v_gene: TRBV2
d_gene: -
CDR3aa: CASNRPKQYF
CDR3nt: TGTGCCAGCAACAGGCCCAAGCAGTATTTT

abundance: -
len: 15
j_gene: TRBJ2-3
v_gene: TRBV12-5
d_gene: -
CDR3aa: CASGLVVGSTDTQYF
CDR3nt: TGTGCTAGTGGTTTGGTTGTTGGCAGCACAGATACGCAGTATTTT

abundance: -
len: 15
j_gene: TRBJ2-2
v_gene: TRBV11-2
d_gene: TRBD2
CDR3aa: CASSWLAGTSGELFF
CDR3nt: TGTGCCAGCAGCTGGCTAGCGGGAACCTCCGGGGAGCTGTTTTTT

abundance: -
len: 14
j_gene: TRBJ2-3
v_gene: TRBV9
d_gene: -
CDR3aa: CASSVATSADTQYF
CDR3nt: TGTGCCAGCAGCGTAGCTACGTCGGCAGATACGCAGTATTTT

abundance: -
len: 16
j_gene: TRBJ1-2
v_gene: TRBV5-1
d_gene: TRBD1
CDR3aa: CASRATTGQGYDGYTF
CDR3nt: TGCGCCAGCCGGGCCACCACGGGACAGGGGTATGACGGCTACACCTTC

abundance: -
len: 14
j_gene: TRBJ1-6
v_gene: TRBV9
d_gene: -
CDR3aa: CASSPQGYNSPLHF
CDR3nt: TGTGCCAGCAGCCCCCAGGGTTATAATTCACCCCTCCACTTT

abundance: -
len: 13
j_gene: TRBJ1-1
v_gene: TRBV11-3
d_gene: -
CDR3aa: CASSLQENTEAFF
CDR3nt: TGTGCCAGCAGTCTTCAGGAGAACACTGAAGCTTTCTTT

abundance: -
len: 19
j_gene: TRBJ2-1
v_gene: TRBV7-3
d_gene: TRBD2
CDR3aa: CASSLTSPLLAGGYNEQFF
CDR3nt: TGTGCCAGCAGCTTAACAAGCCCCTTACTAGCGGGAGGATACAATGAGCAGTTCTTC

abundance: once
len: 14
j_gene: TRBJ1-2
v_gene: TRBV10-3
d_gene: -
CDR3aa: CAISLTGVNYGYTF
CDR3nt: TGTGCCATCAGCCTGACAGGAGTTAACTATGGCTACACCTTC

abundance: -
len: 14
j_gene: TRBJ2-7
v_gene: TRBV27
d_gene: -
CDR3aa: CASSFGGGAYEQYF
CDR3nt: TGTGCCAGCAGTTTCGGCGGCGGAGCCTACGAGCAGTACTTC

abundance: -
len: 14
j_gene: TRBJ2-5
v_gene: TRBV7-9
d_gene: -
CDR3aa: CASSLGTGGEAQYF
CDR3nt: TGTGCCAGCAGCTTAGGCACCGGGGGAGAGGCCCAGTACTTC

abundance: -
len: 16
j_gene: TRBJ2-2
v_gene: TRBV7-3
d_gene: -
CDR3aa: CASSFRGLGNTGELFF
CDR3nt: TGTGCCAGCAGCTTCAGGGGCCTGGGGAACACCGGGGAGCTGTTTTTT

abundance: -
len: 16
j_gene: TRBJ2-3
v_gene: TRBV19
d_gene: -
CDR3aa: CASSSQASLTTDTQYF
CDR3nt: TGTGCCAGTAGTTCACAGGCTTCTCTCACCACAGATACGCAGTATTTT

abundance: -
len: 13
j_gene: TRBJ1-1
v_gene: TRBV6-5
d_gene: -
CDR3aa: CASSYYESNEAFF
CDR3nt: TGTGCCAGCAGTTACTATGAGAGCAATGAAGCTTTCTTT

abundance: -
len: 15
j_gene: TRBJ2-1
v_gene: TRBV6-5
d_gene: TRBD2
CDR3aa: CASRDLAVSYNEQFF
CDR3nt: TGTGCCAGCAGAGATCTAGCGGTCTCCTACAATGAGCAGTTCTTC

abundance: once
len: 13
j_gene: TRBJ2-7
v_gene: TRBV4-3
d_gene: -
CDR3aa: CASSQGASYEQYF
CDR3nt: TGCGCCAGCAGCCAAGGGGCCTCCTACGAGCAGTACTTC

abundance: few
len: 13
j_gene: TRBJ1-4
v_gene: TRBV30
d_gene: -
CDR3aa: CAWTGPTNEKLFF
CDR3nt: TGTGCCTGGACAGGCCCCACTAATGAAAAACTGTTTTTT

abundance: -
len: 14
j_gene: TRBJ1-2
v_gene: TRBV5-6
d_gene: -
CDR3aa: CASSPVEGNYGYTF
CDR3nt: TGTGCCAGCAGCCCGGTGGAGGGTAACTATGGCTACACCTTC

abundance: -
len: 15
j_gene: TRBJ2-1
v_gene: TRBV6-5
d_gene: -
CDR3aa: CASSTRWQGRNEQFF
CDR3nt: TGTGCCAGCAGTACCCGGTGGCAGGGTCGCAATGAGCAGTTCTTC

abundance: -
len: 13
j_gene: TRBJ1-1
v_gene: TRBV18
d_gene: -
CDR3aa: CASSPAQDREAFF
CDR3nt: TGTGCCAGCTCACCGGCACAGGACCGAGAAGCTTTCTTT

abundance: -
len: 15
j_gene: TRBJ2-5
v_gene: TRBV2
d_gene: TRBD2
CDR3aa: CASNWGRGGQETQYF
CDR3nt: TGTGCCAGCAATTGGGGGCGGGGGGGACAAGAGACCCAGTACTTC

abundance: -
len: 14
j_gene: TRBJ1-1
v_gene: TRBV11-2
d_gene: -
CDR3aa: CASSLVGGNTEAFF
CDR3nt: TGTGCCAGCAGCTTAGTTGGAGGGAACACTGAAGCTTTCTTT

abundance: -
len: 14
j_gene: TRBJ2-7
v_gene: TRBV27
d_gene: -
CDR3aa: CASGFVGRGYEQYF
CDR3nt: TGTGCCAGCGGGTTTGTAGGTAGGGGATACGAGCAGTACTTC

abundance: -
len: 15
j_gene: TRBJ2-7
v_gene: TRBV23-1
d_gene: -
CDR3aa: CASSRPPGHYLGECF
CDR3nt: TGCGCCAGCAGCCGACCACCGGGACACTACCTAGGGGAGTGCTTC

abundance: -
len: 13
j_gene: TRBJ2-1
v_gene: TRBV15
d_gene: -
CDR3aa: CATPGTSSDEQFF
CDR3nt: TGTGCCACCCCAGGGACATCGTCTGATGAGCAGTTCTTC

abundance: -
len: 17
j_gene: TRBJ2-7
v_gene: TRBV19
d_gene: TRBD2
CDR3aa: CASSSRPSGSSSYEQYF
CDR3nt: TGTGCCAGTAGTTCCCGCCCTAGCGGGTCTAGCTCCTACGAGCAGTACTTC

abundance: -
len: 18
j_gene: TRBJ1-4
v_gene: TRBV7-6
d_gene: -
CDR3aa: CASSLEGGGKSTNEKLFF
CDR3nt: TGTGCCAGCAGCTTAGAGGGGGGGGGCAAATCAACTAATGAAAAACTGTTTTTT

abundance: -
len: 14
j_gene: TRBJ1-5
v_gene: TRBV11-2
d_gene: TRBD1
CDR3aa: CASSLGRGLQPQHF
CDR3nt: TGTGCCAGCAGCTTAGGCAGGGGGCTTCAGCCCCAGCATTTT

abundance: few
len: 12
j_gene: TRBJ1-2
v_gene: TRBV19
d_gene: -
CDR3aa: CASSQRNYGYTF
CDR3nt: TGTGCCAGTAGTCAGCGTAACTATGGCTACACCTTC

abundance: -
len: 16
j_gene: TRBJ2-7
v_gene: TRBV6-6
d_gene: -
CDR3aa: CASSFPPHQGRDEQYF
CDR3nt: TGTGCCAGCAGTTTCCCACCCCATCAGGGGAGAGACGAGCAGTACTTC

abundance: -
len: 15
j_gene: TRBJ1-6
v_gene: TRBV25-1
d_gene: -
CDR3aa: CASSDPRRGNSPLHF
CDR3nt: TGTGCCAGCAGTGACCCCCGGCGGGGGAATTCACCCCTCCACTTT

abundance: few
len: 15
j_gene: TRBJ2-1
v_gene: TRBV7-3
d_gene: TRBD2
CDR3aa: CASSLDLAGGNEQFF
CDR3nt: TGTGCCAGCAGCCTCGACCTAGCGGGAGGCAATGAGCAGTTCTTC

abundance: -
len: 15
j_gene: TRBJ2-2
v_gene: TRBV7-7
d_gene: -
CDR3aa: CASSLGGQTIGELFF
CDR3nt: TGTGCTAGCAGCTTAGGGGGACAAACCATCGGGGAGCTGTTTTTT

abundance: -
len: 16
j_gene: TRBJ1-2
v_gene: TRBV4-2
d_gene: -
CDR3aa: CASSQLMGQGNYGYTF
CDR3nt: TGTGCCAGCAGCCAACTTATGGGCCAGGGGAACTATGGCTACACCTTC